Presented here are 17 T cell receptor beta chains from one specimen sequenced in a study of PD-1 blockade in mismatch repair-deficient tumors. Clones were sequenced by immunoSEQ multiplex PCR, and TCRdb holds only the in-frame ones, with some missing. This sample yields 49,000 or so clones, of which roughly 80% are seen a single time; approximately 8.4% belongs to the top ten. The sample was peripheral blood, taken around 19 weeks after starting pembrolizumab. These receptors all come from an adult with mismatch repair-deficient cancer.

This clone was recorded a few times. J is TRBJ2-7 and V is TRBV5-1; no clear D gene. The V end lost 1 base, the J end lost 3 bases, and 17 bases lay between the germline ends. Per the germline V gene, CDR1 is SGHRS and CDR2 is YFSETQ. The length of the CDR3 is 16 residues. The CDR3 is CASSLSNPTNGYEQYF. For the CDR3, the DNA is TGCGCCAGCAGCTTGTCTAACCCTACCAACGGCTACGAGCAGTACTTC.

The J gene is TRBJ2-3, the V gene TRBV6-4; the D gene could be TRBD1 or TRBD2 (5 bases each). Germline values: CDR1 MRHNA, CDR2 SNTAGT. This CDR3 spans 13 amino acids. Trimming stripped 4 bases from V and 2 bases from J, with 7 bases between. CDR3 sequence reads: CASSAGTTDTQYF. The CDR3 DNA reads as TGTGCCAGCAGTGCAGGGACCACAGATACGCAGTATTTT.

The chain is built from TRBV6-5 and TRBJ1-1; the D is unclear. CDR1 MNHEY and CDR2 SVGAGI come from the germline V gene. The CDR3 totals 12 residues. V lost 7 bases to trimming and J lost 4 bases, with 10 bases between them. The CDR3 bases are TGTGCCAGCAAGAGAGAGGGCACTGAAGCTTTCTTT. Amino acids: CASKREGTEAFF.

J is TRBJ2-6 and V is TRBV29-1; D might be TRBD2 (6 bases). The CDR3 consists of 15 residues. The V and J ends lost 1 base and 3 bases respectively, with 10 bases between them. Germline CDR1 and CDR2: SQVTM and ANQGSEA. CDR3 in amino acids: CSVEAFGGGANVLTF. The CDR3 nucleotides are TGCAGCGTTGAAGCCTTCGGGGGTGGGGCCAACGTCCTGACTTTC. The full variable domain, completed using reference TRBV29-1 and TRBJ2-6, is SAVISQKPSRDICQRGTSLTIQCQVDSQVTMMFWYRQQPGQSLTLIATANQGSEATYESGFVIDKFPISRPNLTFSTLTVSNMSPEDSSIYLCSVEAFGGGANVLTFGAGSRLTVL.

The chain employs TRBV4-1 and TRBJ2-1; D is unresolved. CDR3 length: 14 residues. Trimming took off 1 base at V and 2 bases at J, with 6 bases between the two ends. Per the germline V gene, CDR1 is MGHRA and CDR2 is YSYEKL. The CDR3 protein is CASSQVSAYNEQFF. The CDR3 nucleotides are TGCGCCAGCAGCCAAGTTTCGGCCTACAATGAGCAGTTCTTC.

This clone was seen a handful of times. The rearrangement uses TRBV7-2 and TRBJ1-5; weak D call: TRBD1 (6 bases). The CDR3 has 13 residues. Looked up from germline, CDR1 is SGHTA and CDR2 is FQGNSA. Trimming left V 1 base short and J 6 bases short, with 7 bases between. CDR3 amino acids: CASSLDRVQPQHF. In DNA, the CDR3 is TGTGCCAGCAGCTTAGACAGGGTTCAGCCCCAGCATTTT.

The table lists this clone with a few counts. The V and J genes are TRBV14 and TRBJ1-3; D is ambiguous. Germline loops: CDR1 SGHDN, CDR2 FVKESK. The CDR3 is 13 amino acids. V lost 4 bases and J lost 4, with 8 bases in between. The CDR3 DNA reads as TGTGCCAGCAGCCCCGTGGCCGGAAACACCATATATTTT. Translation: CASSPVAGNTIYF.

The J gene is TRBJ1-3, the V gene TRBV2, with D hard to call. Per the germline V gene, CDR1 is SNHLY and CDR2 is FYNNEI. Between the trimmed V and J ends, which lost 3 bases and 3 bases, there was a span of 6 bases. The length of the CDR3 is 13 residues. CDR3 nucleotide sequence: TGTGCCAGCAGTGATGGCCGTGGAAACACCATATATTTT. As protein: CASSDGRGNTIYF. Complete variable domain (other parts from reference TRBV2 and TRBJ1-3): EPEVTQTPSHQVTQMGQEVILRCVPISNHLYFYWYRQILGQKVEFLVSFYNNEISEKSEIFDDQFSVERPDGSNFTLKIRSTKLEDSAMYFCASSDGRGNTIYFGEGSWLTVV.

This clone was recorded once. The chain recombines TRBV6-6 with TRBJ2-6; no firm D call. This CDR3 has 13 amino acids. Deletions cut 5 bases from V and 2 bases from J, with 4 bases between. The germline V gene encodes CDR1 MNHNY and CDR2 SVGAGI (reference sequence). The CDR3 DNA sequence: TGTGCCAGCAGTCCGGCTGGGGCCAACGTCCTGACTTTC. Translated, it gives CASSPAGANVLTF.

This chain uses TRBV6-1 with TRBJ2-7, with 7 bases fitting TRBD2. The V segment lost 3 bases and the J segment 3 bases; nucleotides outside the gene matches: 11. CDR3 size: 16 residues. The germline V gene encodes CDR1 MNHNS and CDR2 SASEGT. This CDR3 is CASSEWASGTLYEQYF. In DNA, the CDR3 is TGTGCCAGCAGTGAGTGGGCAAGCGGGACGCTCTACGAGCAGTACTTC.

V is TRBV27 and J is TRBJ2-5; D possibly corresponds to TRBD1 (6 bases). CDR1 and CDR2 from the germline V gene are MNHEY and SMNVEV (reference sequence). CDR3 length: 13 residues. Trimming pared 4 bases from V and 5 bases from J, leaving 11 bases between. The CDR3 nucleotides read TGTGCCAGCAGTTGGGCGAGGGGGGAGACCCAGTACTTC. Translating it yields CASSWARGETQYF.

This clone was seen more than once but under ten times. The rearrangement uses TRBV5-4 and TRBJ1-3; D unclear. CDR3 length: 14 residues. The germline CDR1 and CDR2 sequences are SGHNT and YYREEE (reference sequence). V dropped 1 base and J dropped 2 bases, with 7 bases sitting between them. The CDR3 reads CASSLSEAGNTIYF. The CDR3 coding sequence is TGTGCCAGCAGCTTGTCGGAGGCTGGAAACACCATATATTTT. Drawing the rest from reference TRBV5-4 and TRBJ1-3, the complete variable domain is ETGVTQSPTHLIKTRGQQVTLRCSSQSGHNTVSWYQQALGQGPQFIFQYYREEENGRGNFPPRFSGLQFPNYSSELNVNALELDDSALYLCASSLSEAGNTIYFGEGSWLTVV.

This chain links TRBV11-3 with TRBJ2-7; 7 positions match TRBD1. Per the germline V gene, CDR1 is SGHNT and CDR2 is YENEEA. This CDR3 comprises 14 residues. V lost 5 bases, J lost 7 bases, and 11 bases stayed unmatched. This CDR3 reads CASSQQTGKHEQYF. As DNA, the CDR3 is TGTGCCAGCAGCCAGCAGACAGGGAAGCATGAGCAGTACTTC.

Only a few counts were recorded for this clone. The V and J genes are TRBV21-1 and TRBJ2-7; no DNA check was done on the table's D call, TRBD1. TRBV21-1 is described as a pseudogene. The CDR3 contains 13 residues. This CDR3 is CASTRTGTYEQYF. In DNA form, the CDR3 reads TGTGCCAGCACACGGACAGGGACCTACGAGCAGTACTTC.

For the CDR3, the DNA is TGCAGTGCTAGGTCAAGAGATACGCAGTATTTT. Protein product: CSARSRDTQYF. This chain joins TRBV20-1 and TRBJ2-3; D call uncertain. From germline, CDR1 is DFQATT and CDR2 SNEGSKA (reference sequence). This CDR3 is 11 amino acids long. V was shortened by 3 bases and J by 5 bases, with 6 bases between the two germline ends.

The chain couples TRBV9 to TRBJ1-1; a possible D gene is TRBD1 (6 bases). Per germline, CDR1 SGDLS and CDR2 YYNGEE. The CDR3 has 16 residues. Trimming removed 3 bases at V and 7 bases at J, with 22 bases between. The CDR3, as DNA: TGTGCCAGCAGCGCCAACATCGCAGGGGACGACAGTGAAGCTTTCTTT. Encoded protein: CASSANIAGDDSEAFF.

This clone was detected once. The chain is built from TRBV2 and TRBJ2-5, with 11 bases fitting TRBD2. The CDR3 contains 14 residues. The germline V gene has CDR1 SNHLY and CDR2 FYNNEI. After removal of 7 bases from V and 1 base from J, the junction contained 2 bases not matched to a gene. CDR3 protein: CASMGLAVQETQYF. The DNA for the CDR3 is TGTGCCAGCATGGGACTAGCGGTCCAAGAGACCCAGTACTTC.